These 16 T cell receptor beta chains were sequenced from one sample in a study of T cells in Graves' hyperthyroidism and ophthalmopathy. The TCR beta CDR3 regions underwent amplification using RNA transcripts as the source. The TCR CDR3 was amplified in a first-round RT-PCR using the HTBI primer set. A single record per CDR3 protein comes from TCRdb applying MiXCR to the multiplex PCR reads. Of over 350,000 distinct CDR3 sequences listed, around 15% were seen once; the top ten hold approximately 13%. Sequenced sample: blood. All receptors derive from a man in his late teens or twenties with Graves' ophthalmopathy.

As DNA, the CDR3 is TGTGCCAGCAGCCAAGATGACGTGCAGCCTTCCTACGAGCAGTACTTC. Protein product: CASSQDDVQPSYEQYF. This chain joins TRBV4-2 and TRBJ2-7; D ambiguous. V lost 0 bases and J lost 1, with 13 bases in between. The CDR3 totals 16 residues. CDR1 and CDR2 (germline): LGHNA, YNFKEQ.

This chain connects TRBV20-1 to TRBJ1-6; TRBD1 might be the D (6 bases). This CDR3 is built from 17 residues. Trimming took 0 bases from V and 4 from J, leaving 16 bases between them. Germline V gene lookup returns CDR1 DFQATT and CDR2 SNEGSKA (reference sequence). CDR3 amino acids: CSAREQGLSFYNSPLHF. In DNA form, the CDR3 reads TGCAGTGCTAGAGAGCAGGGGCTGTCATTTTATAATTCACCCCTCCACTTT.

The chain carries TRBV5-6 and TRBJ1-2, with 7 bases lining up with TRBD1. The CDR3 is 17 residues long. Germline CDR1 is SGHDT and CDR2 is YYEEEE. V gave up 1 base and J gave up 2 bases; unmatched junction bases: 11. This chain's CDR3 is CASSLWGRGPENYGYTF. In DNA form, the CDR3 reads TGTGCCAGCAGCTTGTGGGGGAGGGGGCCAGAGAACTATGGCTACACCTTC.

The V and J genes are TRBV28 and TRBJ2-5; D unclear. V gave up 5 bases and J gave up 6 bases, with 10 bases separating them. The germline V gene encodes CDR1 MDHEN and CDR2 SYDVKM. The CDR3 sequence is 12 residues long. CDR3 nucleotides: TGTGCCAGCAGTCCTGATTGGAAGACCCAGTACTTC. Translation: CASSPDWKTQYF.

This clonotype showed up just once. The chain has TRBV20-1 and TRBJ2-5; TRBD2 matches at 14 bases. The germline V gene has CDR1 DFQATT and CDR2 SNEGSKA (reference sequence). The V and J ends lost 5 bases and 3 bases, in that order; junction bases with no gene match: 8. The CDR3 loop spans 16 amino acids. The CDR3 DNA follows: TGCAGTGCTGTAGGACTAGCGGGAGGCAAAAAAGAGACCCAGTACTTC. Its protein product is CSAVGLAGGKKETQYF.

Many counts were recorded for this clonotype. This chain connects TRBV13 to TRBJ1-1, with D perhaps TRBD1 (6 bases). CDR1 is PRHDT, CDR2 FYEKMQ, per germline (reference sequence). The V gene lost 10 bases and the J gene lost 6 bases, with 18 bases spanning the gap. The CDR3 extends over 13 amino acids. This chain's CDR3 is CATGSQGRPEAFF. In DNA, the CDR3 is TGTGCCACAGGGAGCCAGGGGAGGCCTGAAGCTTTCTTT.

The chain is built from TRBV24-1 and TRBJ2-3; possible D gene TRBD1, 5 bases. The V gene lost 4 bases and the J gene lost 5 bases, with 12 bases spanning the gap. Germline CDR1 KGHDR, CDR2 SFDVKD. CDR3 length: 14 amino acids. The CDR3 nucleotides read TGTGCCACCAGTGACCAGGCAGGGATAGATACGCAGTATTTT. This translates into CATSDQAGIDTQYF.

This clonotype was detected many times. The V call is TRBV12-3 or TRBV12-4, the J call TRBJ1-1; tentative D call: TRBD1 (6 bases). Trimming stripped 8 bases from V and 4 bases from J, with 14 bases between. The CDR3 length is 13 residues. CDR3 sequence reads: CASVSRGGTEAFF. The CDR3 DNA is TGTGCCAGCGTCTCTAGGGGGGGCACTGAAGCTTTCTTT.

This clonotype was observed a few times. DNA of the CDR3: TGTGCCAGTAGTACCATTTACAATGAGCAGTTCTTC. It encodes CASSTIYNEQFF. The V and J genes are TRBV19 and TRBJ2-1, with D unresolved. This CDR3 is 12 amino acids long. The V end was cut by 4 bases, the J end by 4 bases, with 5 bases between. Germline assignment: CDR1 LNHDA and CDR2 SQIVND (reference sequence).

The V call is TRBV6-1, the J call TRBJ1-1; D is uncertain. Germline values: CDR1 MNHNS, CDR2 SASEGT. There are 12 residues in the CDR3. V dropped 3 bases and J dropped 4 bases, with 6 bases sitting between them. The CDR3 DNA reads TGTGCCAGCAGTGACAGGCGCACTGAAGCTTTCTTT. This encodes CASSDRRTEAFF.

This clonotype was seen repeatedly, ten times or more. The chain links TRBV5-1 to TRBJ2-5; D unclear. The CDR3 sequence is 13 residues long. Trimming took off 0 bases at V and 3 bases at J, with 6 bases between the two ends. Germline CDR1 reads SGHRS; CDR2 reads YFSETQ. DNA of the CDR3: TGCGCCAGCAGCTTGGGCAGAAAAGAGACCCAGTACTTC. Protein sequence: CASSLGRKETQYF. Full variable domain (rest looked up from reference TRBV5-1 and TRBJ2-5): KAGVTQTPRYLIKTRGQQVTLSCSPISGHRSVSWYQQTPGQGLQFLFEYFSETQRNKGNFPGRFSGRQFSNSRSEMNVSTLELGDSALYLCASSLGRKETQYFGPGTRLLVL.

This clonotype was found many times. The chain uses TRBV20-1 and TRBJ2-5; 9 bases match TRBD1. CDR1 is DFQATT, CDR2 SNEGSKA, per germline (reference sequence). The CDR3 totals 14 residues. Trimming took 3 bases from V and 4 from J; bases not matched to a gene: 6. This chain's CDR3 is CSARGTGTGETQYF. The CDR3 region has the DNA TGCAGTGCTAGGGGGACAGGGACGGGAGAGACCCAGTACTTC.

This clonotype was observed many times. The chain links TRBV11-3 to TRBJ1-1; tentative D call: TRBD1 (5 bases). This CDR3 spans 12 amino acids. The V and J ends lost 5 bases and 8 bases respectively, with 12 bases between them. Per the germline V gene, CDR1 is SGHNT and CDR2 is YENEEA. CDR3 protein: CASSPGWEEAFF. In DNA, the CDR3 is TGTGCCAGCAGCCCAGGGTGGGAGGAAGCTTTCTTT.

This clonotype was counted between two and nine times. The V call is TRBV27, the J call TRBJ2-2; 13 positions match TRBD2. J was trimmed by 7 bases and V by 6 bases; bases with no gene match: 2. CDR1 is MNHEY and CDR2 is SMNVEV in the germline V gene (reference sequence). The CDR3 contains 14 residues. CDR3 loop: CASRLAGGHGELFF. The CDR3 coding sequence is TGTGCCAGCAGACTAGCGGGGGGGCACGGGGAGCTGTTTTTT.

The chain couples TRBV28 to TRBJ2-1, with no clear D. Per germline, CDR1 MDHEN and CDR2 SYDVKM. The CDR3 loop spans 12 amino acids. The V end lost 7 bases, the J end lost 2 bases, and 6 bases lay between the germline ends. The CDR3 nucleotides read TGTGCCAGCAACAGACCCTACAATGAGCAGTTCTTC. Translating gives CASNRPYNEQFF.

This clonotype was seen repeatedly, ten times or more. This sequence joins TRBV24-1 and TRBJ2-1, with no clear D. CDR3 length: 13 residues. V gave up 0 bases and J gave up 9 bases, with 8 bases separating them. From germline, CDR1 is KGHDR and CDR2 SFDVKD. The CDR3 DNA is TGTGCCACCAGTGATTTGGAGATCTTTGAGCAGTTCTTC. Protein: CATSDLEIFEQFF.